These T cell receptor beta chains were read from a single sample in a study of cytomegalovirus exposure and HLA in healthy donors. Only in-frame clones appear in the TCRdb table, and some are missing; sequencing was by immunoSEQ multiplex PCR. The sample has 120,000 or so clones, approximately 90% seen once. Sequenced: PBMCs. These receptor sequences come from a woman aged 18-35 years in good health and CMV-seronegative. Both conserved end residues are part of each CDR3. Fields, in order: V gene, J gene, D gene, clone size, CDR3 protein, CDR3 DNA. The D gene is left open where the match is weak. Where a row states a size, it is once, few, many or the class of an expanded clone; other rows omit it.

v_call: TRBV28; j_call: TRBJ2-3; d_call: TRBD2; clone_size: NA; cdr3_aa: CATKTGGLTDTQYF; cdr3_nt: TGTGCCACCAAAACCGGGGGGTTGACAGATACGCAGTATTTT
v_call: TRBV27; j_call: TRBJ2-1; d_call: NA; clone_size: NA; cdr3_aa: CASSLARPGFGSYNEQFF; cdr3_nt: TGTGCCAGCAGTTTGGCCCGACCAGGGTTTGGGTCCTACAATGAGCAGTTCTTC
v_call: TRBV19; j_call: TRBJ1-1; d_call: NA; clone_size: NA; cdr3_aa: CASSIDSPLSEAFF; cdr3_nt: TGTGCCAGTAGTATAGATAGCCCTCTCTCTGAAGCTTTCTTT
v_call: TRBV7-2; j_call: TRBJ2-1; d_call: NA; clone_size: NA; cdr3_aa: CASSLDQGPQFF; cdr3_nt: TGTGCCAGCAGCTTAGATCAGGGGCCGCAGTTCTTC
v_call: TRBV30; j_call: TRBJ2-2; d_call: NA; clone_size: NA; cdr3_aa: CAWNYGSTGELFF; cdr3_nt: TGTGCCTGGAATTACGGGAGCACCGGGGAGCTGTTTTTT
v_call: TRBV7-2; j_call: TRBJ2-7; d_call: TRBD2; clone_size: NA; cdr3_aa: CASSSGLAADEQYF; cdr3_nt: TGTGCCAGCAGCTCGGGACTAGCGGCGGACGAGCAGTACTTC
v_call: TRBV9; j_call: TRBJ2-7; d_call: NA; clone_size: NA; cdr3_aa: CASGDGYEQYF; cdr3_nt: TGTGCCAGCGGAGACGGCTACGAGCAGTACTTC
v_call: TRBV4-3; j_call: TRBJ2-2; d_call: NA; clone_size: few; cdr3_aa: CASSQDRNTGELFF; cdr3_nt: TGCGCCAGCAGCCAAGACAGGAACACCGGGGAGCTGTTTTTT
v_call: TRBV6-1; j_call: TRBJ1-5; d_call: TRBD1; clone_size: NA; cdr3_aa: CASSENWTGVRNQPQHF; cdr3_nt: TGTGCCAGCAGTGAAAATTGGACAGGGGTCCGCAATCAGCCCCAGCATTTT
v_call: TRBV29-1; j_call: TRBJ2-7; d_call: TRBD1; clone_size: NA; cdr3_aa: CSVNRDRNEQYF; cdr3_nt: TGCAGCGTAAATCGGGACAGGAACGAGCAGTACTTC
v_call: TRBV4-1; j_call: TRBJ2-7; d_call: NA; clone_size: NA; cdr3_aa: CASSQYPGASYEQYF; cdr3_nt: TGCGCCAGCAGCCAATACCCAGGGGCGTCCTACGAGCAGTACTTC
v_call: TRBV28; j_call: TRBJ2-7; d_call: TRBD2; clone_size: NA; cdr3_aa: CASRPTSGLSYEQYF; cdr3_nt: TGTGCCAGCAGGCCTACTAGCGGCCTCTCCTACGAGCAGTACTTC
v_call: TRBV5-4; j_call: TRBJ2-7; d_call: TRBD1; clone_size: NA; cdr3_aa: CASSLGDRSYEQYF; cdr3_nt: TGTGCCAGCAGCTTAGGGGACAGATCCTACGAGCAGTACTTC
v_call: TRBV6-5; j_call: TRBJ2-5; d_call: TRBD2; clone_size: NA; cdr3_aa: CASRGGGAVETQYF; cdr3_nt: TGTGCCAGCAGGGGCGGGGGGGCCGTAGAGACCCAGTACTTC
v_call: TRBV7-2; j_call: TRBJ1-3; d_call: TRBD1; clone_size: once; cdr3_aa: CASSLTGSSGNTIYF; cdr3_nt: TGTGCCAGCAGCTTGACAGGGAGCTCTGGAAACACCATATATTTT
v_call: TRBV14; j_call: TRBJ1-1; d_call: NA; clone_size: NA; cdr3_aa: CASSRRGNTEAFF; cdr3_nt: TGTGCCAGCAGCCGTCGGGGGAACACTGAAGCTTTCTTT
v_call: TRBV6-5; j_call: TRBJ2-7; d_call: TRBD2; clone_size: NA; cdr3_aa: CASSYSGRAYEQYF; cdr3_nt: TGTGCCAGCAGTTACAGCGGGAGGGCCTACGAGCAGTACTTC
v_call: TRBV29-1; j_call: TRBJ2-2; d_call: NA; clone_size: NA; cdr3_aa: CSVERGANTGELFF; cdr3_nt: TGCAGCGTTGAAAGAGGTGCGAACACCGGGGAGCTGTTTTTT
v_call: TRBV6-1; j_call: TRBJ1-4; d_call: NA; clone_size: NA; cdr3_aa: CASSDGGFGEKLFF; cdr3_nt: TGTGCCAGCAGTGATGGGGGCTTTGGTGAAAAACTGTTTTTT
v_call: TRBV30; j_call: TRBJ2-7; d_call: NA; clone_size: NA; cdr3_aa: CAWSMAGAISSYEQYF; cdr3_nt: TGTGCCTGGAGTATGGCGGGGGCTATAAGCTCCTACGAGCAGTACTTC
v_call: TRBV2; j_call: TRBJ1-3; d_call: NA; clone_size: NA; cdr3_aa: CASRDQGRGNTIYF; cdr3_nt: TGTGCCAGCAGAGACCAGGGGAGAGGAAACACCATATATTTT
v_call: TRBV7-3; j_call: TRBJ2-3; d_call: TRBD2; clone_size: NA; cdr3_aa: CASSPVAGALTDTQYF; cdr3_nt: TGTGCCAGCAGCCCGGTAGCGGGGGCCCTCACAGATACGCAGTATTTT
v_call: TRBV2; j_call: TRBJ2-7; d_call: TRBD2; clone_size: NA; cdr3_aa: CASKETSGDSYF; cdr3_nt: TGTGCCAGCAAAGAGACTAGCGGTGACTCTTACTTC
v_call: TRBV30; j_call: TRBJ1-4; d_call: NA; clone_size: NA; cdr3_aa: CAWSVLDRSSFSTNEKLFF; cdr3_nt: TGTGCCTGGAGTGTACTAGATAGAAGTTCTTTTTCAACTAATGAAAAACTGTTTTTT
v_call: TRBV30; j_call: TRBJ2-1; d_call: NA; clone_size: NA; cdr3_aa: CAWMGVSYNEQFF; cdr3_nt: TGTGCCTGGATGGGCGTTTCCTACAATGAGCAGTTCTTC
v_call: TRBV10-1; j_call: TRBJ2-1; d_call: NA; clone_size: NA; cdr3_aa: CASSEFQDNEQFF; cdr3_nt: TGCGCCAGCAGTGAGTTTCAGGACAATGAGCAGTTCTTC
v_call: TRBV5-1; j_call: TRBJ2-7; d_call: TRBD2; clone_size: NA; cdr3_aa: CASSPERGRSYEQYF; cdr3_nt: TGCGCCAGCAGCCCGGAGCGGGGGAGGTCCTACGAGCAGTACTTC
v_call: TRBV18; j_call: TRBJ2-5; d_call: TRBD2; clone_size: NA; cdr3_aa: CASSPQRGAQPEDVWTQYF; cdr3_nt: TGTGCCAGCTCACCACAGCGGGGGGCCCAACCCGAAGATGTGTGGACCCAGTACTTC
v_call: TRBV18; j_call: TRBJ2-7; d_call: TRBD1; clone_size: few; cdr3_aa: CASSPGQGAYEQYF; cdr3_nt: TGTGCCAGCTCACCGGGACAGGGAGCCTACGAGCAGTACTTC
v_call: TRBV30; j_call: TRBJ2-7; d_call: TRBD2; clone_size: NA; cdr3_aa: CAWSGGAGVSYEQYF; cdr3_nt: TGTGCCTGGAGTGGGGGAGCGGGGGTCTCCTACGAGCAGTACTTC
v_call: TRBV28; j_call: TRBJ2-7; d_call: NA; clone_size: NA; cdr3_aa: CASRFRYEQYF; cdr3_nt: TGTGCCAGCAGATTCCGCTACGAGCAGTACTTC
v_call: TRBV27; j_call: TRBJ1-1; d_call: TRBD1; clone_size: NA; cdr3_aa: CASRTGTGVFAFF; cdr3_nt: TGTGCCAGCAGAACCGGGACAGGCGTTTTTGCTTTCTTT
v_call: TRBV7-8; j_call: TRBJ2-1; d_call: TRBD2; clone_size: NA; cdr3_aa: CASRQLPGLAGGGDEQFF; cdr3_nt: TGTGCCAGCAGACAATTACCGGGACTAGCGGGAGGTGGGGATGAGCAGTTCTTC
v_call: TRBV5-4; j_call: TRBJ2-2; d_call: NA; clone_size: few; cdr3_aa: CASSLLGEAGELFF; cdr3_nt: TGTGCCAGCAGCTTGTTGGGGGAGGCCGGGGAGCTGTTTTTT
v_call: TRBV25-1; j_call: TRBJ2-1; d_call: NA; clone_size: NA; cdr3_aa: CASSSPGGSYNEQFF; cdr3_nt: TGTGCCAGCAGTTCTCCCGGGGGATCCTACAATGAGCAGTTCTTC
v_call: TRBV9; j_call: TRBJ1-2; d_call: TRBD1; clone_size: NA; cdr3_aa: CASSVDRTGGYYGYTF; cdr3_nt: TGTGCCAGCAGCGTAGATAGGACAGGGGGCTACTATGGCTACACCTTC
v_call: TRBV9; j_call: TRBJ2-3; d_call: NA; clone_size: NA; cdr3_aa: CASSALQGPTDTQYF; cdr3_nt: TGTGCCAGCAGCGCCCTCCAGGGCCCCACAGATACGCAGTATTTT
v_call: TRBV10-3; j_call: TRBJ1-5; d_call: TRBD1; clone_size: NA; cdr3_aa: CAISEHRDRFSNQPQHF; cdr3_nt: TGTGCCATCAGTGAACATCGGGACAGATTTAGCAATCAGCCCCAGCATTTT
v_call: TRBV19; j_call: TRBJ2-1; d_call: NA; clone_size: NA; cdr3_aa: CASSLLPGNEQFF; cdr3_nt: TGTGCCAGTAGTCTCCTCCCCGGCAATGAGCAGTTCTTC
v_call: TRBV25-1; j_call: TRBJ1-5; d_call: NA; clone_size: NA; cdr3_aa: CASSRGRDNQPQHF; cdr3_nt: TGTGCCAGCAGTAGAGGACGGGACAATCAGCCCCAGCATTTT